The 7 T cell receptor beta chains in this list originate from one sample, sequenced in a study of blood T cell repertoires in COVID-19. Profiling relied on immunoSEQ multiplex PCR, and the TCRdb table lists in-frame clones only, not all of them. The table shows roughly 300,000 clones, with 65% to 85% occurring only once. The sequencing input was peripheral blood. The origin of the receptors is a human donor with COVID-19, enrolled during active disease. The donor label of this sample is uncertain.

This clone was picked up one time. The V gene is TRBV5-5, the J gene TRBJ1-3; D unresolved. This CDR3 has 17 residues. V was shortened by 2 bases and J by 0 bases, with 15 bases between the two germline ends. Germline V CDR1 and CDR2: SGHKS, YYEKEE (reference sequence). CDR3 region: CASSFQSGGGSGNTIYF. In DNA form, the CDR3 reads TGTGCCAGCAGCTTTCAGAGTGGCGGAGGCTCTGGAAACACCATATATTTT. Full variable domain (outside the CDR3, taken from reference TRBV5-5 and TRBJ1-3): DAGVTQSPTHLIKTRGQQVTLRCSPISGHKSVSWYQQVLGQGPQFIFQYYEKEERGRGNFPDRFSARQFPNYSSELNVNALLLGDSALYLCASSFQSGGGSGNTIYFGEGSWLTVV.

The chain has TRBV19 and TRBJ1-5, with TRBD1 matching over 8 bases. The CDR3 is 15 amino acids. In germline, CDR1 is LNHDA, CDR2 SQIVND (reference sequence). With V trimmed by 7 bases and J by 3 bases, 8 bases remained unmatched. The CDR3 nucleotides read TGTGCCAGTATTGACAGGGGACGAAACAATCAGCCCCAGCATTTT. It yields the protein CASIDRGRNNQPQHF.

The chain carries TRBV28 and TRBJ2-7, with 15 bases fitting TRBD2. CDR1 is MDHEN, CDR2 SYDVKM, per germline. Trimming at V came to 8 bases and at J to 0 bases, leaving 2 bases not matched to a gene. The CDR3 is made up of 15 amino acids. Here the CDR3 DNA reads TGTGCCAGCGGACTAGCGGGAGGGCCCTCCTACGAGCAGTACTTC. Its translation is CASGLAGGPSYEQYF. The full variable domain, rest sourced from reference TRBV28 and TRBJ2-7, is DVKVTQSSRYLVKRTGEKVFLECVQDMDHENMFWYRQDPGLGLRLIYFSYDVKMKEKGDIPEGYSVSREKKERFSLILESASTNQTSMYLCASGLAGGPSYEQYFGPGTRLTVT.

The chain links TRBV2 to TRBJ2-1, with D tentatively TRBD2 (5 bases). V was trimmed by 8 bases and J by 4 bases, leaving 12 bases between them. Germline loops: CDR1 SNHLY, CDR2 FYNNEI. This CDR3 region has 13 residues. This CDR3 reads CASGIRGYNEQFF. The CDR3 nucleotides read TGTGCCAGCGGGATTCGGGGATACAATGAGCAGTTCTTC.

The rearrangement joins TRBV12-3 or TRBV12-4 to TRBJ1-1, with D maybe TRBD1 (6 bases). This CDR3 spans 13 amino acids. Trimming took 10 bases from V and 2 from J, leaving 14 bases between them. In DNA form, the CDR3 reads TGTGCCACCGACGACAGGCTAAACACTGAAGCTTTCTTT. Its translation: CATDDRLNTEAFF.

The chain couples TRBV18 to TRBJ1-4; D gene uncertain. CDR3 length equals 16 residues. The V end lost 4 bases, the J end lost 0 bases, and 12 bases lay between the germline ends. CDR1 is KGHSH, CDR2 LQKENI, per germline. Here the CDR3 DNA reads TGTGCCAGCTCACAACAGCAAAGTGCAACTAATGAAAAACTGTTTTTT. Translated: CASSQQQSATNEKLFF.

In its sample, this clone was seen a few times. CDR3 DNA sequence: TGTGCCAGCAGTTTTGTTAGCGGCCGAAGCTCCTACGAGCAGTACTTC. Its protein is CASSFVSGRSSYEQYF. The rearrangement joins TRBV28 to TRBJ2-7, with D maybe TRBD2 (6 bases). Trimming stripped 3 bases from V and 0 bases from J, with 15 bases between. Germline assignment: CDR1 MDHEN and CDR2 SYDVKM. The CDR3 consists of 16 residues.